A selection of T cell receptor beta chains follows, all from one sample in a study of response to subunit inactivated influenza vaccine. TCRdb reprocessed the RT-PCR reads via MiXCR and lists one record per CDR3 protein. Among about 700,000 distinct CDR3 sequences listed, approximately 15% were seen once. The sample in question was PBMCs from blood, obtained 14 to 15 days before vaccination. The receptors derive from a man in his fifties who received an inactivated influenza vaccine. The CDR3 runs from the conserved cysteine through the conserved F or W. A D gene is named only where the DNA matches it firmly. Not every row has a clone size; where given, it reads once, few, many or a size class.

TRBJ2-5 - TRBD2 TRBV6-6 TGTGCCGCCCGGACTAGCGGGGAGACCCAGTACTTC CAARTSGETQYF
TRBJ1-1 - - TRBV12-3/TRBV12-4 TGTGCCAGCAGGAAAGGGGAAGAAGATCTTGAAGCTTTCTTT CASRKGEEDLEAFF
TRBJ1-1 many - TRBV5-1 TGCGCCAGCAGCTTGATCCAGGGAGTGAACACTGAAGCTTTCTTT CASSLIQGVNTEAFF
TRBJ2-7 few - TRBV5-5 TGTGCCAGCAGCGGGGACGTCGCCGACGAGCAGTACTTC CASSGDVADEQYF
TRBJ2-5 many - TRBV29-1 TGCAGCGTTGTTGGCAGGTACCAAGAGACCCAGTACTTC CSVVGRYQETQYF
TRBJ2-7 many - TRBV2 TGTGCCAGCAGTGTTACGGGGTCCTACGAGCAGTACTTC CASSVTGSYEQYF
TRBJ2-1 - - TRBV11-2 TGTGCCAGCAGCTTAGAGTGGGGAAGCTCTGAGCAGTTCTTC CASSLEWGSSEQFF
TRBJ2-6 few - TRBV6-1 TGTGCCAGCAGTGAATATCCCTCTGGGGCCAACGTCCTGACTTTC CASSEYPSGANVLTF
TRBJ2-3 - - TRBV7-9 TGTGCCAGCAGCTTAGGCCCACCAGATACGCAGTATTTT CASSLGPPDTQYF
TRBJ2-1 few - TRBV24-1 TGTGCCACCAGTGACCCTTCCCGATCCTACAATGAGCAGTTCTTC CATSDPSRSYNEQFF
TRBJ1-1 - - TRBV6-6 TGTGCCAGCAGTTATAAGAGAGATGAAGCTTTCTTT CASSYKRDEAFF
TRBJ2-3 few - TRBV27 TGTGCCAGCAGCAGGACCAGTAGCACAGATACGCAGTATTTT CASSRTSSTDTQYF
TRBJ2-7 many - TRBV7-9 TGTGCCAGCGCTGGGAAATCCTACGAGCAGTACTTC CASAGKSYEQYF
TRBJ2-7 - TRBD2 TRBV6-1 TGTGCCAGCACCCTGGCGGCTAGCGGGCACTACGAGCAGTACTTC CASTLAASGHYEQYF
TRBJ2-7 - TRBD2 TRBV6-2/TRBV6-3 TGTGCCAGCAGCGCCGGGACTAGCGGGGCGGTCTCCGAAAACGAGCAGTACTTC CASSAGTSGAVSENEQYF
TRBJ2-5 many TRBD1 TRBV7-9 TGTGCCAGCAGCTCCTCAGGGGGCCGAGAGACCCAGTACTTC CASSSSGGRETQYF
TRBJ2-1 few TRBD2 TRBV7-3 TGTGCCAGCAGCTTAACCCACGGACTAGCGGGAGATGAGCAGTTCTTC CASSLTHGLAGDEQFF
TRBJ1-2 few - TRBV4-1 TGCGCCAGCAGCCAAGTAGCCGTAAAGGGCTACACCTTC CASSQVAVKGYTF
TRBJ2-5 - - TRBV6-2/TRBV6-3 TGTGCCAGCAATCTACAGGGTTTCGGAGAGACCCAGTACTTC CASNLQGFGETQYF
TRBJ2-4 - TRBD1 TRBV5-5 TGTGCCAGCAGCATGGACAGGGATGACTACTCGGTCAAAAACATTCAGTACTTC CASSMDRDDYSVKNIQYF
TRBJ1-6 - - TRBV10-3 TGTGCCATCAGTGAATTAAATTCACCCCTCCACTTT CAISELNSPLHF
TRBJ1-2 many - TRBV12-3/TRBV12-4 TGTGCCAGCAGTTTTCAGGGCGGCCATGGCTACACCTTC CASSFQGGHGYTF
TRBJ2-2 few - TRBV6-5 TGTGCCAGCAGTTACTGGGGGGCGACCGGGGAGCTGTTTTTT CASSYWGATGELFF
TRBJ2-7 - TRBD2 TRBV7-9 TGTGCCAGCAGCCCGGGCGGGGGTGGCGAGCAGTACTTC CASSPGGGGEQYF
TRBJ1-1 - - TRBV6-5 TGTGCCAGCAGTTACCTTGAGGGGTTGAGCACTGAAGCTTTCTTT CASSYLEGLSTEAFF
TRBJ2-3 - - TRBV9 TGTGCCAGCAGCGTAGGTACCACAGATACGCAGTATTTT CASSVGTTDTQYF
TRBJ2-3 - TRBD2 TRBV6-4 TGTGCCAGCAGTGAAAGAGGCGGGGGGAGCCCAGATACGCAGTATTTT CASSERGGGSPDTQYF